The 16 T cell receptor beta chains below all came from one sample that was sequenced in a study of shared clonotypes between healthy human individuals. TCRdb's copy holds only in-frame clones and misses some; the assay was immunoSEQ multiplex PCR. The sample includes under 2.5 million clones, 80% to 95% of them seen just once. What was sequenced was naive CD4+ T cells from PBMCs. Subset defined: CD45RA+ positively selected. These receptors were taken from a man aged 18 to 29 in good health. Some clones in this sample may be carry-over from other donors' samples.

CDR3 sequence reads: CASSLEGGSMQYF. Here the CDR3 DNA reads TGTGCCAGCAGCTTAGAGGGGGGGTCGATGCAGTATTTT. This sequence joins TRBV11-3 and TRBJ2-3, with TRBD2 identical over 7 bases. Trimming removed 0 bases from V and 11 bases from J; junction bases left unmatched: 5. CDR3 length equals 13 residues. The germline V gene has CDR1 SGHNT and CDR2 YENEEA.

This clone was observed a handful of times. The chain recombines TRBV30 with TRBJ1-4, with D perhaps matching TRBD1 (6 bases). Trimming pared 3 bases from V and 8 bases from J, leaving 13 bases between. CDR1 and CDR2 from the germline V gene are GTSNPN and SVGIG (reference sequence). CDR3 length: 13 amino acids. The CDR3: CAWSDTTGEKLFF. DNA of the CDR3: TGTGCCTGGAGCGATACTACAGGGGAAAAACTGTTTTTT.

V and J are TRBV2 and TRBJ2-6; D possibly corresponds to TRBD2 (6 bases). Germline values: CDR1 SNHLY, CDR2 FYNNEI. The CDR3 extends over 17 amino acids. The ends were cut back, 6 bases at V and 3 bases at J, with 18 bases in the middle. The DNA for the CDR3 is TGTGCCAGCAGCGGGGGTCCAAGAGGCTTTGGGGCCAACGTCCTGACTTTC. Protein: CASSGGPRGFGANVLTF.

The DNA for the CDR3 is TGTGCCAGCAGCCAAGGCATTTCGACTAATGAAAAACTGTTTTTT. This gives the protein CASSQGISTNEKLFF. The J gene is TRBJ1-4, the V gene TRBV4-2; D is uncertain. The V gene's germline CDR1 is LGHNA and CDR2 YNFKEQ. The CDR3 is 15 residues long. The ends were cut back, 1 base at V and 2 bases at J, with 8 bases in the middle.

The chain recombines TRBV28 with TRBJ2-1, with D hard to call. Per the germline V gene, CDR1 is MDHEN and CDR2 is SYDVKM. The CDR3 is 16 amino acids. V shed 4 bases and J shed 0 bases, with 13 bases lying between them. DNA of the CDR3: TGTGCCAGCAGTTCCTATCTTGGAAGCTCCTACAATGAGCAGTTCTTC. Translated: CASSSYLGSSYNEQFF.

This chain connects TRBV2 to TRBJ2-7, with TRBD1 matching 8 bases. The CDR3 covers 13 residues. V lost 3 bases to trimming and J lost 7 bases; unmatched junction nucleotides: 5. Germline V lookup: CDR1 SNHLY, CDR2 FYNNEI. The CDR3 is CASSDQQGVEQYF. The DNA for the CDR3 is TGTGCCAGCAGTGACCAACAGGGGGTAGAGCAGTACTTC.

V gene TRBV18 combines with J gene TRBJ2-2, with a weak D call TRBD2 (7 bases). Germline assignment: CDR1 KGHSH and CDR2 LQKENI. V lost 4 bases to trimming and J lost 4 bases, with 22 bases between them. CDR3 length equals 18 residues. The CDR3 sequence is CASSLSFIRGAGTGELFF. Written as DNA, the CDR3 is TGTGCCAGCTCACTAAGTTTTATCCGGGGGGCCGGCACCGGGGAGCTGTTTTTT.

As DNA, the CDR3 is TGTGCCAGCAGGACCCAGAAAAACAGGGGGAAAACCGGGGAGCTGTTTTTT. It specifies CASRTQKNRGKTGELFF. The V gene is TRBV6-9, the J gene TRBJ2-2; 8 bases align to TRBD1. Germline assignment: CDR1 MNHGY and CDR2 SVAAGI. Losses at the gene ends were 6 bases for V and 5 bases for J; bases not matched to a gene: 14. The CDR3 is 17 residues long.

J is TRBJ1-2 and V is TRBV5-6; no clear D gene. This CDR3 region has 14 residues. V was pared by 0 bases and J by 3 bases, with 9 bases between. Germline CDR1 is SGHDT and CDR2 is YYEEEE. The CDR3, as DNA: TGTGCCAGCAGCTTGGACAGACTTGACTATGGCTACACCTTC. Translated: CASSLDRLDYGYTF.

As concerns this clone: This CDR3 is also generated by other DNA sequences in the sample. The chain employs TRBV7-9 and TRBJ1-5; 9 bases are shared with TRBD1. The ends lost 5 bases at V and 5 bases at J; junction bases unmatched: 1. The germline gives CDR1 SEHNR, CDR2 FQNEAQ (reference sequence). The CDR3 sequence is 13 residues long. CDR3 DNA sequence: TGTGCCAGCAGCCGGACAGGGGATCAGCCCCAGCATTTT. It codes for CASSRTGDQPQHF.

This clone was seen just once. The chain couples TRBV7-3 to TRBJ2-3, with 9 bases lining up with TRBD1. CDR1 and CDR2 (germline): SGHTA, FQGTGA. This CDR3 has 15 residues. The V segment lost 5 bases and the J segment 4 bases; nucleotides outside the gene matches: 7. The CDR3 bases are TGTGCCAGCAGCCCCACAGGGGGCCCAGCAGATACGCAGTATTTT. Translation: CASSPTGGPADTQYF.

This clone was found a few times. The V gene is TRBV9, the J gene TRBJ2-7; D perhaps matches TRBD2 (6 bases). Germline CDR1 SGDLS, CDR2 YYNGEE. Trimming left V 4 bases short and J 2 bases short, with 16 bases between. This CDR3 has 15 amino acids. Here the CDR3 DNA reads TGTGCCAGCAGCCTGGGGGGAACGACAGCCTACGAGCAGTACTTC. Translating gives CASSLGGTTAYEQYF.

The J gene is TRBJ2-5, the V gene TRBV25-1; D gene unclear. The germline V gene has CDR1 MGHDK and CDR2 SYGVNS. The CDR3 totals 14 residues. V lost 7 bases, J lost 5 bases, and 17 bases lay in between. The CDR3 bases are TGTGCCAGCATCGGTAGGGAAGCCCCGGAGACCCAGTACTTC. This encodes CASIGREAPETQYF.

The gene calls are TRBV6-5 and TRBJ2-7; a weak D match, TRBD1 (6 bases). The CDR3 has 14 residues. The germline V and J ends were trimmed by 6 bases and 2 bases, with 14 bases remaining between them. CDR1 and CDR2 (germline): MNHEY, SVGAGI. The CDR3 DNA reads as TGTGCCAGCAGCCCGCAGGGGCTTACCTACGAGCAGTACTTC. Its translation is CASSPQGLTYEQYF.

This chain connects TRBV11-2 to TRBJ2-1; the D gene is possibly TRBD2 (6 bases). V lost 1 base to trimming and J lost 6 bases, with 16 bases between them. Germline CDR1 reads SGHAT; CDR2 reads FQNNGV. The CDR3 loop spans 16 amino acids. CDR3 residues: CASSLAAGHPANEQFF. In DNA, the CDR3 is TGTGCCAGCAGCTTAGCGGCGGGGCACCCCGCCAATGAGCAGTTCTTC.

The V gene is TRBV28, the J gene TRBJ1-2, with D unresolved. The V end was cut by 3 bases, the J end by 4 bases, with 18 bases between. The CDR3 contains 16 residues. CDR1 is MDHEN and CDR2 is SYDVKM in the germline V gene. The CDR3 DNA follows: TGTGCCAGCAGTTTGGGCACTCCCCGGGCCCCCTATGGCTACACCTTC. This translates into CASSLGTPRAPYGYTF.